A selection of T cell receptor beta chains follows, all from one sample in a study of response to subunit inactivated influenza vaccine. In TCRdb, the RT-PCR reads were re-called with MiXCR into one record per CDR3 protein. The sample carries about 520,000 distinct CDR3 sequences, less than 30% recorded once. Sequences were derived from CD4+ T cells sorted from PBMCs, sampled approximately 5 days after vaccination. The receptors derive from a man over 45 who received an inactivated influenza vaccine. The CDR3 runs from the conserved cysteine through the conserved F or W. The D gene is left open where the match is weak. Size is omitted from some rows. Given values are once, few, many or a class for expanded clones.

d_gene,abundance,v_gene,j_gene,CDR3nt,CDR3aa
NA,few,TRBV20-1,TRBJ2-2,TGCAGTGCTAGGGAAGCGGCCGGGGAGCTGTTTTTT,CSAREAAGELFF
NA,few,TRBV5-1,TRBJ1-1,TGCGCCAGCAGCTTGATCGGACGAGGGAGCACTGAAGCTTTCTTT,CASSLIGRGSTEAFF
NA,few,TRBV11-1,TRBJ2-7,TGTGCCAGCAGCGGCGGCGGGTCGGTCGACGAGCAGTACTTC,CASSGGGSVDEQYF
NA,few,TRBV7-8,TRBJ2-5,TGTGCCAGCAGCTTAGTGAAGGGGAAGGAAGAGACCCAGTACTTC,CASSLVKGKEETQYF
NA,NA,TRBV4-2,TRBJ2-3,TGTGCCAGCAGCCAAGATCGGCTAGCCGCCGGTTCAGATACGCAGTATTTT,CASSQDRLAAGSDTQYF
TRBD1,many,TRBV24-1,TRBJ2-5,TGTGCCACCAGTGACGCTACAGGGGATCTGACCCAGTACTTC,CATSDATGDLTQYF
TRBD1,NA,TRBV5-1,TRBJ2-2,TGCGCCAGCAGCTTGAGGACAGGGGTCTCCGGGGAGCTGTTTTTT,CASSLRTGVSGELFF
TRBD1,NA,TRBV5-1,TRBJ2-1,TGCGCCAGCAGCTCACAGGGGTACTCCTACAATGAGCAGTTCTTC,CASSSQGYSYNEQFF
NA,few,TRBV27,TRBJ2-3,TGTGCCAACCCGTTTAGCAGGGCCAGCACAGATACGCAGTATTTT,CANPFSRASTDTQYF
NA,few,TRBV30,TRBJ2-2,TGTGCCTGGAGTCACGGGGAGCTGTTTTTT,CAWSHGELFF
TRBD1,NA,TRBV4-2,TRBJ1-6,TGTGCCAGCAGCCAAGGGGGGACAGGGGTAAATTCACCCCTCCACTTT,CASSQGGTGVNSPLHF
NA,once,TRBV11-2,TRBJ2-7,TGTGCCAGCAGCTTCCAGTCATTACAGGGAAATTACTACGAGCAGTACTTC,CASSFQSLQGNYYEQYF
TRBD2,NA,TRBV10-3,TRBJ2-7,TGTGCCGCGGGGGAGGAAGGCGAGCAGTACTTC,CAAGEEGEQYF
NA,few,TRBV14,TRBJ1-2,TGTGCCAGCAGCCAAACGGCGGCAAACTATGGCTACACCTTC,CASSQTAANYGYTF
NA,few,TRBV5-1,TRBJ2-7,TGCGCCAGCAGCTTGGCGGGTGGGAGCCTTAACTACGAGCAGTACTTC,CASSLAGGSLNYEQYF
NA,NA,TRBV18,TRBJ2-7,TGTGCCAGCTCACCAGTAGTTCTGAACGAGCAGTACTTC,CASSPVVLNEQYF